One and the same sample provided the 25 T cell receptor beta chains below, sequenced in a study of naive and memory T cell subsets (dated by TCRdb to 2016 to 2017). The method behind the library was UMI-ligation and nested PCR. For sequencing, an Illumina MiSeq was employed. The ligated cDNA was amplified in four rounds of PCR with nested alpha and beta constant region primers together with the SP2 primer. Using fastp at Q25 and MiXCR, TCRdb reprocessed the public reads and kept productive beta chains. One record per CDR3 amino acid sequence lists the most common genes and DNA. The sample contains fewer than 35,000 distinct CDR3 sequences, approximately 6.7% of them found a single time. Together, the top ten hold approximately 3.1% of the sample. The meaning of the sample's treatment or condition label: skin biopsy from PPD injection site in Mantoux-positive individual. Using 3' ligation of a UMI-containing oligonucleotide to TCR cDNA, the study laid out a robust and sensitive protocol to amplify, sequence and analyze TCRs.

This specimen was skin, taken from a tuberculin skin test site. All receptors come from an adult in good health.

There are many counts of this clonotype. The chain is built from TRBV20-1 and TRBJ1-4; D is uncertain. In germline, CDR1 is DFQATT, CDR2 SNEGSKA (reference sequence). Trimming stripped 6 bases from V and 5 bases from J, with 7 bases between. The CDR3 extends over 11 amino acids. CDR3 amino acids: CSASGNEKLFF. The CDR3 DNA reads TGCAGTGCCAGCGGAAATGAAAAACTGTTTTTT.

The gene calls are TRBV20-1 and TRBJ2-7, with TRBD1 identical over 7 bases. After removal of 5 bases from V and 2 bases from J, the junction contained 6 bases not matched to a gene. The CDR3 has 13 amino acids. Germline CDR1 is DFQATT and CDR2 is SNEGSKA (reference sequence). The DNA for the CDR3 is TGCAGTGCTGGCAGGGGGTTCGCCTACGAGCAGTACTTC. It encodes CSAGRGFAYEQYF.

This clonotype was seen repeatedly, ten times or more. This chain links TRBV29-1 with TRBJ2-2; tentative D call: TRBD2 (5 bases). V lost 5 bases and J lost 6, with 10 bases in between. This CDR3 contains 12 residues. Germline V lookup: CDR1 SQVTM, CDR2 ANQGSEA. The CDR3 DNA reads as TGCAGCGTTCTGGGGAGAGCCGGGGAGCTGTTTTTT. Residues: CSVLGRAGELFF.

This clonotype was seen a handful of times. The chain uses TRBV9 and TRBJ1-4; no firm D call. The CDR3 runs 14 residues. Germline V CDR1 and CDR2: SGDLS, YYNGEE. Trimming took 0 bases from V and 8 from J, leaving 11 bases between them. The DNA of the CDR3 is TGTGCCAGCAGCGTAGGTGCAAAGGCGGAAAAACTGTTTTTT. This sequence encodes CASSVGAKAEKLFF. Supplemented by reference TRBV9 and TRBJ1-4, the full variable domain reads DSGVTQTPKHLITATGQRVTLRCSPRSGDLSVYWYQQSLDQGLQFLIQYYNGEERAKGNILERFSAQQFPDLHSELNLSSLELGDSALYFCASSVGAKAEKLFFGSGTQLSVL.

There are many counts of this clonotype. The chain carries TRBV21-1 and TRBJ2-5; the D call TRBD1 from the table was never checked on the DNA. TRBV21-1 is flagged as a pseudogene. There are 14 residues in the CDR3. CDR3 in amino acids: CASSNLGGRETQYF. CDR3 DNA: TGTGCCAGCAGCAATTTGGGGGGCAGAGAGACCCAGTACTTC.

This clonotype came up many times. This chain links TRBV20-1 with TRBJ2-5, with 13 bases matching TRBD2. This CDR3 is 15 amino acids long. The J segment lost 4 bases and the V segment lost 5 bases, leaving 7 bases of the junction unmatched. Per germline, CDR1 DFQATT and CDR2 SNEGSKA (reference sequence). The CDR3 DNA is TGCAGTGCTGATACTAGCGGGGGGGCCCGAGAGACCCAGTACTTC. Translating gives CSADTSGGARETQYF.

This clonotype was found many times. The gene calls are TRBV7-6 and TRBJ2-1; TRBD2 matches 11 bases. Germline V gene data show CDR1 as SGHVS and CDR2 as FNYEAQ. The CDR3 runs to 17 residues. Losses at the gene ends were 5 bases for V and 9 bases for J; bases not matched to a gene: 15. The CDR3 sequence: CASSTRTSGPVGVEQFF. CDR3 bases: TGTGCCAGCAGCACTAGGACTAGCGGGCCTGTTGGGGTTGAGCAGTTCTTC.

This clonotype has more than one count but fewer than ten. The DNA of the CDR3 is TGCAGCGTTGCTGAGGCAGGGCGAAACACCATATATTTT. Translating it yields CSVAEAGRNTIYF. This rearrangement joins TRBV29-1 to TRBJ1-3, with D maybe TRBD1 (5 bases). The CDR3 consists of 13 residues. CDR1 is SQVTM and CDR2 is ANQGSEA in the germline V gene. V was clipped by 4 bases and J by 5 bases, with 12 bases between them.

The sample holds many counts of this clonotype. The chain uses TRBV20-1 and TRBJ1-2; tentative D call: TRBD1 (5 bases). There are 15 residues in the CDR3. V shed 0 bases and J shed 5 bases, with 16 bases lying between them. Germline CDR1 and CDR2: DFQATT and SNEGSKA (reference sequence). The CDR3 protein is CSARDPGTKNYGYTF. The CDR3 DNA reads TGCAGTGCTAGAGATCCCGGGACGAAGAATTATGGCTACACCTTC.

This clonotype was observed a handful of times. The CDR3 loop is CASSPTRGTGELFF. DNA for the CDR3: TGTGCCAGCTCACCGACACGGGGCACCGGGGAGCTGTTTTTT. The V and J genes are TRBV18 and TRBJ2-2; D may be TRBD2 (5 bases). The length of the CDR3 is 14 residues. Trimming took off 3 bases at V and 4 bases at J, with 9 bases between the two ends. Germline loops: CDR1 KGHSH, CDR2 LQKENI. Full variable domain (remainder filled in from reference TRBV18 and TRBJ2-2): NAGVMQNPRHLVRRRGQEARLRCSPMKGHSHVYWYRQLPEEGLKFMVYLQKENIIDESGMPKERFSAEFPKEGPSILRIQQVVRGDSAAYFCASSPTRGTGELFFGEGSRLTVL.

This clonotype was observed many times. This chain connects TRBV5-1 to TRBJ1-2, with D perhaps matching TRBD1 (5 bases). Germline assignment: CDR1 SGHRS and CDR2 YFSETQ. The CDR3 runs 11 residues. The V and J ends lost 9 bases and 1 base respectively, with 7 bases between them. The chain's CDR3 is CAIQDNYGYTF. The CDR3 DNA sequence: TGCGCCATACAGGATAACTATGGCTACACCTTC.

This clonotype was recorded a few times. V and J are TRBV2 and TRBJ2-4; 7 bases are a match to TRBD1. The CDR3 contains 11 residues. CDR1 SNHLY and CDR2 FYNNEI come from the germline V gene. The V segment lost 7 bases and the J segment 13 bases; nucleotides outside the gene matches: 7. The CDR3 nucleotides read TGTGCCAGCATAGGCGACAGGGCGCAGTACTTC. Protein sequence: CASIGDRAQYF.

This rearrangement joins TRBV10-3 to TRBJ2-6, with D perhaps matching TRBD1 (6 bases). With 1 base removed from V and 2 bases from J, the gap between germline ends came to 9 bases. Germline assignment: CDR1 ENHRY and CDR2 SYGVKD. CDR3 length: 16 amino acids. Here the CDR3 reads CAISEFNRAGANVLTF. DNA for the CDR3: TGTGCCATCAGTGAGTTTAACAGGGCTGGGGCCAACGTCCTGACTTTC.

This clonotype showed up many times. V gene TRBV7-2 combines with J gene TRBJ2-1, with TRBD2 identical over 9 bases. The CDR3 consists of 16 residues. Germline CDR1 SGHTA, CDR2 FQGNSA. Trimming removed 0 bases from V and 8 bases from J; junction bases left unmatched: 8. This CDR3 reads CASSLARASGVHEQFF. The CDR3 DNA is TGTGCCAGCAGCTTAGCGCGGGCTAGCGGGGTTCATGAGCAGTTCTTC.

This clonotype was seen just once. V usage is TRBV2 and J usage is TRBJ2-2; 9 positions agree with TRBD1. The CDR3 consists of 16 residues. Germline values: CDR1 SNHLY, CDR2 FYNNEI. Trimming removed 6 bases from V and 5 bases from J; junction bases left unmatched: 10. The CDR3 DNA reads as TGTGCCAGCAGCTCGGTGGGGACAGGGTTGACCGGGGAGCTGTTTTTT. This encodes CASSSVGTGLTGELFF.

The chain uses TRBV5-4 and TRBJ1-6; D not resolved. The V and J ends lost 2 bases and 5 bases respectively, with 8 bases between them. CDR3 size: 14 residues. The germline V gene encodes CDR1 SGHNT and CDR2 YYREEE (reference sequence). The CDR3 is CASSLKTDNSPLHF. The CDR3 nucleotides are TGTGCCAGCAGCTTAAAGACGGATAATTCACCCCTCCACTTT.

The chain recombines TRBV2 with TRBJ1-1, with 7 nucleotides matching TRBD1. This CDR3 is built from 13 residues. Germline CDR1 SNHLY, CDR2 FYNNEI. The V and J ends lost 4 bases and 4 bases, in that order; junction bases with no gene match: 3. As DNA, the CDR3 is TGTGCCAGCAGTGTGGCAGGGGGCACTGAAGCTTTCTTT. It yields the protein CASSVAGGTEAFF.

This clonotype has at least ten counts. The chain joins TRBV20-1 to TRBJ2-5; D gene unclear. The CDR3 has 11 amino acids. Germline CDR1 and CDR2: DFQATT and SNEGSKA (reference sequence). V lost 0 bases to trimming and J lost 5 bases, with 4 bases between them. For the CDR3, the DNA is TGCAGTGCTAGAGATTGGGAGACCCAGTACTTC. Translation gives CSARDWETQYF.

This clonotype was counted a few times. V usage is TRBV14 and J usage is TRBJ1-2; maybe TRBD1 (5 bases). Trimming pared 4 bases from V and 5 bases from J, leaving 11 bases between. Germline V CDR1 and CDR2: SGHDN, FVKESK. The CDR3 has 13 amino acids. CDR3 bases: TGTGCCAGCAGCCCGACTCAGGGATATGGCTACACCTTC. Protein sequence: CASSPTQGYGYTF.

This clonotype was found many times. The chain is built from TRBV6-5 and TRBJ1-2, with D unresolved. V was cut by 4 bases and J by 7 bases, with 10 bases left in between. The CDR3 length is 12 residues. Germline assignment: CDR1 MNHEY and CDR2 SVGAGI. Here the CDR3 DNA reads TGTGCCAGCAGTTCCACTGAAGGTGGCTACACCTTC. The encoded protein is CASSSTEGGYTF.

This clonotype has at least ten counts. The chain couples TRBV18 to TRBJ2-5, with 7 positions matching TRBD2. The CDR3 extends over 14 amino acids. V shed 1 base and J 2 bases; nucleotides not matched to a gene: 1. The germline gives CDR1 KGHSH, CDR2 LQKENI. CDR3 amino acids: CASSPQRGQETQYF. CDR3 coding DNA: TGTGCCAGCTCACCACAGCGGGGACAAGAGACCCAGTACTTC.

The V call is TRBV10-3, the J call TRBJ2-5; 9 bases fit TRBD2. Germline V gene sequence: CDR1 ENHRY, CDR2 SYGVKD. The CDR3 consists of 14 residues. After removal of 6 bases from V and 1 base from J, the junction contained 3 bases not matched to a gene. CDR3 amino acids: CAIRRRGGQETQYF. In DNA form, the CDR3 reads TGTGCCATCAGACGGCGGGGGGGCCAAGAGACCCAGTACTTC.

This clonotype was detected ten times or more. The gene calls are TRBV7-6 and TRBJ2-1, with 8 nucleotides matching TRBD2. The germline V gene encodes CDR1 SGHVS and CDR2 FNYEAQ. The CDR3 is 17 amino acids. V dropped 2 bases and J dropped 0; count of bases not matched to a gene: 6. The chain's CDR3 is CASSLPPGGGSYNEQFF. DNA of the CDR3: TGTGCCAGCAGCTTACCCCCCGGGGGGGGCTCCTACAATGAGCAGTTCTTC.

This clonotype was counted a few times. The chain is built from TRBV6-1 and TRBJ2-2; D is uncertain. CDR3 length equals 14 residues. Trimming cost V 1 base and J 6 bases, with 9 bases left between them. Looked up from germline, CDR1 is MNHNS and CDR2 is SASEGT. The CDR3 sequence: CASSEVESAGELFF. The CDR3 DNA reads as TGTGCCAGCAGTGAAGTCGAGAGCGCCGGGGAGCTGTTTTTT.

This clonotype has ten or more counts. V usage is TRBV12-3 or TRBV12-4 and J usage is TRBJ2-7; 8 bases match TRBD2. CDR3 length: 16 amino acids. The J segment lost 4 bases and the V segment lost 0 bases, leaving 8 bases of the junction unmatched. CDR3 amino acids: CASSLAVGGARYEQYF. DNA for the CDR3: TGTGCCAGCAGTTTAGCGGTCGGGGGGGCCAGGTACGAGCAGTACTTC.